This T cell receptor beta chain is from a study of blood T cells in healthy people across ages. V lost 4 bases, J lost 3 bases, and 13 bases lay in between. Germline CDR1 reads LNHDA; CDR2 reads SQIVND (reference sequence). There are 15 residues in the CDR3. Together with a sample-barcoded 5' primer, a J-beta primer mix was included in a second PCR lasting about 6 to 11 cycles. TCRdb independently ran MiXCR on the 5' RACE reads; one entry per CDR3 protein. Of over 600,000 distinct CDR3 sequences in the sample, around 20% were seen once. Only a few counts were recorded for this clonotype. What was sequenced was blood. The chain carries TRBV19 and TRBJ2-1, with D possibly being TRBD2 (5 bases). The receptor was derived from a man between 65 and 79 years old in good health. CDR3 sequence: CASSRGGSVYNEQFF. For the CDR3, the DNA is TGTGCCAGTAGTAGAGGCGGGTCGGTCTACAATGAGCAGTTCTTC. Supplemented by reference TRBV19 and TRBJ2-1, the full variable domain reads DGGITQSPKYLFRKEGQNVTLSCEQNLNHDAMYWYRQDPGQGLRLIYYSQIVNDFQKGDIAEGYSVSREKKESFPLTVTSAQKNPTAFYLCASSRGGSVYNEQFFGPGTRLTVL.